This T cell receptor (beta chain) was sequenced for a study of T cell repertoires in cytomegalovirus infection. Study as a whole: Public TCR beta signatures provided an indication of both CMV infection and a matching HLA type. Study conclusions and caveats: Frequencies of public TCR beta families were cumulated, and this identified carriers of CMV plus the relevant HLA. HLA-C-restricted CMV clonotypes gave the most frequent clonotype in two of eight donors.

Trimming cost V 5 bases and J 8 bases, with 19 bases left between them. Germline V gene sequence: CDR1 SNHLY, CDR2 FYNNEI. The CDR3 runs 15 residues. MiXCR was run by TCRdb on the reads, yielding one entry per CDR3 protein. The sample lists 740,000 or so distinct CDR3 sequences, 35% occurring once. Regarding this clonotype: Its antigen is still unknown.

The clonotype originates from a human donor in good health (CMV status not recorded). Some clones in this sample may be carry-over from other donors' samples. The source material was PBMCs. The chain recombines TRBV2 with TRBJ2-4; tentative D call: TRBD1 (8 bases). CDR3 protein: CASSKDRGGDDIQYF. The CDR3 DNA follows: TGTGCCAGCAGTAAAGACAGGGGAGGGGATGACATTCAGTACTTC.